This is a list of T cell receptor beta chains from one sample in a study of vaccination and CD4 T cells after COVID-19. Each CDR3 protein is one row after TCRdb ran MiXCR on the PCR reads. The table includes 14,000 to 15,000 distinct CDR3 sequences, around 50% detected once. No antigens are known for them. The sequenced sample consisted of CD4+ T cells from blood, cultured in vitro. The receptor source for this set is a human donor who had recovered from COVID-19. CDR3s include the opening cysteine and the closing phenylalanine or tryptophan. D genes are given only for firm matches. Size values are once, few and many counts, or a class for expanded clones, and some rows have none.

CDR3 protein: CAISGQGETGELFF
CDR3 DNA: TGTGCCATCAGTGGTCAGGGGGAGACCGGGGAGCTGTTTTTT
V gene: TRBV10-3
J gene: TRBJ2-2
CDR3 length: 14
D gene: TRBD1
clone size: .

CDR3 protein: CASRRRGGGGSPLHF
CDR3 DNA: TGTGCCAGCAGACGCCGTGGGGGGGGCGGTTCACCCCTCCACTTT
V gene: TRBV27
J gene: TRBJ1-6
CDR3 length: 15
D gene: .
clone size: few

CDR3 protein: CASSVGPGGSYGYTF
CDR3 DNA: TGTGCCAGCAGCGTAGGCCCAGGGGGGTCCTATGGCTACACCTTC
V gene: TRBV9
J gene: TRBJ1-2
CDR3 length: 15
D gene: TRBD1
clone size: .

CDR3 protein: CASSIPSYNQPQHF
CDR3 DNA: TGTGCCAGTAGTATTCCCAGCTACAATCAGCCCCAGCATTTT
V gene: TRBV19
J gene: TRBJ1-5
CDR3 length: 14
D gene: .
clone size: few

CDR3 protein: CASSPGQANYGYTF
CDR3 DNA: TGTGCCAGTAGTCCGGGACAGGCTAACTATGGCTACACCTTC
V gene: TRBV19
J gene: TRBJ1-2
CDR3 length: 14
D gene: TRBD1
clone size: few

CDR3 protein: CASSSGGTTEAFF
CDR3 DNA: TGTGCCAGCAGCTCAGGGGGGACCACTGAAGCTTTCTTT
V gene: TRBV7-2
J gene: TRBJ1-1
CDR3 length: 13
D gene: TRBD1
clone size: .

CDR3 protein: CAISDPGFSNQPQHF
CDR3 DNA: TGTGCCATCAGTGACCCTGGGTTTAGCAATCAGCCCCAGCATTTT
V gene: TRBV10-3
J gene: TRBJ1-5
CDR3 length: 15
D gene: .
clone size: .

CDR3 protein: CATSRDLNPGSTEAFF
CDR3 DNA: TGTGCCACCAGCAGAGATCTTAACCCGGGATCCACTGAAGCTTTCTTT
V gene: TRBV15
J gene: TRBJ1-1
CDR3 length: 16
D gene: .
clone size: .

CDR3 protein: CASSLQGQGRGTEAFF
CDR3 DNA: TGTGCCAGCAGCTTACAGGGCCAGGGAAGAGGCACTGAAGCTTTCTTT
V gene: TRBV7-2
J gene: TRBJ1-1
CDR3 length: 16
D gene: .
clone size: .

CDR3 protein: CASRPTGETEAFF
CDR3 DNA: TGTGCCAGCAGACCCACAGGGGAGACTGAAGCTTTCTTT
V gene: TRBV6-1
J gene: TRBJ1-1
CDR3 length: 13
D gene: TRBD1
clone size: .

CDR3 protein: CASSAQGAAYGYTF
CDR3 DNA: TGTGCCAGCTCTGCACAGGGGGCTGCCTATGGCTACACCTTC
V gene: TRBV7-9
J gene: TRBJ1-2
CDR3 length: 14
D gene: TRBD1
clone size: .

CDR3 protein: CAPPTVLSKEQFF
CDR3 DNA: TGTGCCCCGCCCACGGTCTTAAGTAAGGAGCAGTTCTTC
V gene: TRBV27
J gene: TRBJ2-1
CDR3 length: 13
D gene: .
clone size: few

CDR3 protein: CSANKAGIGYNEQFF
CDR3 DNA: TGCAGTGCCAACAAAGCGGGAATCGGATACAATGAGCAGTTCTTC
V gene: TRBV20-1
J gene: TRBJ2-1
CDR3 length: 15
D gene: TRBD2
clone size: .

CDR3 protein: CASSFSGGYNEQFF
CDR3 DNA: TGTGCCAGCAGCTTTAGCGGGGGATACAATGAGCAGTTCTTC
V gene: TRBV7-2
J gene: TRBJ2-1
CDR3 length: 14
D gene: TRBD2
clone size: once

CDR3 protein: CSARHFSVSSYNEQFF
CDR3 DNA: TGCAGTGCTCGTCACTTTAGCGTCAGCTCCTACAATGAGCAGTTCTTC
V gene: TRBV20-1
J gene: TRBJ2-1
CDR3 length: 16
D gene: .
clone size: .